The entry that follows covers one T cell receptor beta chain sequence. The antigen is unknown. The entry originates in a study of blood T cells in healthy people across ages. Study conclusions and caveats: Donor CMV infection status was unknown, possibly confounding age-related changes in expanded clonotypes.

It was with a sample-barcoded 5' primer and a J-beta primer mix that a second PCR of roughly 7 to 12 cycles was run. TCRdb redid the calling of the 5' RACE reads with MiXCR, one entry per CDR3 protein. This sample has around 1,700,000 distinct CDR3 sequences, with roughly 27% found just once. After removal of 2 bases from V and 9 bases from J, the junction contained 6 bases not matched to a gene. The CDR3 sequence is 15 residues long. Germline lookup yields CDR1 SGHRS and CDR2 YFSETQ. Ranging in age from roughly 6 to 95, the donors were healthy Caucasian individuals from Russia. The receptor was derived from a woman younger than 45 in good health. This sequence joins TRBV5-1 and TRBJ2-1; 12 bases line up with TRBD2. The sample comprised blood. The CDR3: CASSFRTSGTGEQFF. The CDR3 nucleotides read TGCGCCAGCAGCTTTCGGACTAGCGGGACCGGTGAGCAGTTCTTC.